The present T cell receptor (beta chain) was sequenced within a study of blood T cell repertoires in COVID-19. Study-level information: Acute-phase and convalescent COVID-19 samples originated in the United States, Italy and Spain.

Some clones are missing from TCRdb's copy, which holds only in-frame ones; the method was immunoSEQ multiplex PCR. The sample carries about 110,000 clones, approximately 80% recorded once. The V gene's germline CDR1 is MDHEN and CDR2 SYDVKM. The CDR3 extends over 11 amino acids. Deletions cut 8 bases from V and 7 bases from J, with 10 bases between. This chain uses TRBV28 with TRBJ2-3; D may be TRBD2 (6 bases). Input material: peripheral blood. The sequence derives from a woman aged 55-69 years with acute or convalescent COVID-19. This chain's CDR3 is CASGGLYTQYF. For the CDR3, the DNA is TGTGCCAGCGGGGGACTGTATACGCAGTATTTT.